Given below is one T cell receptor (beta chain) in context. This entry is derived from a study of blood T cell repertoires in COVID-19. About the study: Italy, Spain and the United States were the sources of the convalescent and acute COVID-19 samples. Sources were T cells, B-cell-depleted T cells, or PBMCs; the material itself was cDNA or gDNA.

Original handling: The assay estimated nucleated cells by amplifying reference gene primers. This table comes from immunoSEQ multiplex PCR, and its TCRdb copy is limited to in-frame clones, with some not included. V, J and clone size were drawn from that table, and D and trimming were deduced from the DNA. The sample lists over 200,000 clones, approximately 79% occurring once. The V and J ends lost 3 bases and 0 bases respectively, with 12 bases between them. The germline V gene has CDR1 KGHSH and CDR2 LQKENI. CDR3 length: 16 residues. The sample consisted of peripheral blood. This sequence joins TRBV18 and TRBJ1-3; weak D call: TRBD1 (5 bases). This TCR came from a human donor in a cohort sampled during active COVID-19. The CDR3 DNA reads as TGTGCCAGCTCACCGGGGCAGGTCATCTCTGGAAACACCATATATTTT. Translation: CASSPGQVISGNTIYF.